Listed below are T cell receptor beta chains from one sample, sequenced in a study of CD8 T cells in ankylosing spondylitis. Each CDR3 protein is one row after TCRdb ran MiXCR on the 5' RACE reads. The sample comprises around 100,000 distinct CDR3 sequences, about 25% of which are singletons, and about 12% rests with the top ten. The sample was synovial fluid, either unsorted or a sorted T cell fraction (not recorded which). All receptors derive from a male donor with ankylosing spondylitis. CDR3s include the opening cysteine and the closing phenylalanine or tryptophan.

V: TRBV5-1; J: TRBJ1-1; length: 15; CDR3: CASSLVVGSRTEAFF
V: TRBV19; J: TRBJ1-5; length: 13; CDR3: CASSPRTGQPQHF
V: TRBV5-1; J: TRBJ1-3; length: 14; CDR3: CASSWSNSGNTIYF
V: TRBV20-1; J: TRBJ2-3; length: 14; CDR3: CSASSRAGGDTQYF
V: TRBV19; J: TRBJ1-3; length: 12; CDR3: CASSIGGHTIYF
V: TRBV18; J: TRBJ2-5; length: 12; CDR3: CASSTNQETQYF
V: TRBV7-2; J: TRBJ2-1; length: 15; CDR3: CASSLVAGGHNEQFF
V: TRBV20-1; J: TRBJ1-2; length: 16; CDR3: CSASRGVGAGDYGYTF
V: TRBV6-1; J: TRBJ1-6; length: 15; CDR3: CASTRATGGRPPLHF
V: TRBV20-1; J: TRBJ2-5; length: 15; CDR3: CSARWRTGWEETQYF
V: TRBV12-3/TRBV12-4; J: TRBJ2-4; length: 16; CDR3: CASSPGQGLAKNIQYF
V: TRBV15; J: TRBJ1-2; length: 18; CDR3: CATSRDLLFGRGAYGYTF
V: TRBV10-3; J: TRBJ1-1; length: 14; CDR3: CAIRLTGEGTEAFF
V: TRBV29-1; J: TRBJ2-5; length: 14; CDR3: CSVGAGGPSETQYF
V: TRBV6-1; J: TRBJ1-6; length: 15; CDR3: CASRAGQGNNSPLHF
V: TRBV12-3/TRBV12-4; J: TRBJ2-2; length: 16; CDR3: CASASLSGVITGELFF
V: TRBV19; J: TRBJ1-5; length: 12; CDR3: CASKRSNQPQHF
V: TRBV27; J: TRBJ1-4; length: 15; CDR3: CASSSSGTGNEKLFF
V: TRBV25-1; J: TRBJ1-5; length: 14; CDR3: CASSEERANQPQHF
V: TRBV3-1; J: TRBJ1-2; length: 14; CDR3: CASSQGGRNYGYTF
V: TRBV11-3; J: TRBJ2-1; length: 17; CDR3: CASSSRDYRSPYNEQFF
V: TRBV20-1; J: TRBJ2-3; length: 14; CDR3: CSARDPGSGYTQYF
V: TRBV7-2; J: TRBJ1-2; length: 17; CDR3: CASSSPGIFTGDYGYTF
V: TRBV7-8; J: TRBJ2-2; length: 18; CDR3: CASSFSGTSGRAGGELFF
V: TRBV7-9; J: TRBJ2-1; length: 12; CDR3: CASSLESHEQFF
V: TRBV7-9; J: TRBJ2-5; length: 12; CDR3: CASSSGGDSQDF
V: TRBV15; J: TRBJ2-1; length: 17; CDR3: CATRRGMETGTHNEQFF
V: TRBV11-3; J: TRBJ2-2; length: 16; CDR3: CASSLVSPRTGGELFF
V: TRBV5-1; J: TRBJ2-1; length: 15; CDR3: CASSLEAGPYNEQFF
V: TRBV5-5; J: TRBJ2-1; length: 13; CDR3: CASSRLVRDEQFF
V: TRBV7-8; J: TRBJ2-5; length: 16; CDR3: CASSFGLAGVQETQYF
V: TRBV5-1; J: TRBJ2-1; length: 18; CDR3: CASSLAGGHLGTYNEQFF
V: TRBV7-9; J: TRBJ2-1; length: 17; CDR3: CASSLDTSGRARDEQFF
V: TRBV20-1; J: TRBJ2-5; length: 13; CDR3: CSARDPGVETQYF
V: TRBV9; J: TRBJ2-7; length: 13; CDR3: CASSPWDYREQYF
V: TRBV24-1; J: TRBJ1-5; length: 19; CDR3: CATSQIGLRDRGNNQPQHF
V: TRBV5-1; J: TRBJ1-2; length: 15; CDR3: CASSTKTGGDYGYTF
V: TRBV7-6; J: TRBJ1-4; length: 17; CDR3: CASSLVSGEGTNEKLFF
V: TRBV7-2; J: TRBJ2-7; length: 15; CDR3: CASSLESSGRYEQYF
V: TRBV27; J: TRBJ1-4; length: 16; CDR3: CASSLPPQGINEKLFF
V: TRBV3-1; J: TRBJ2-1; length: 13; CDR3: CASSQRRGNEQFF
V: TRBV5-1; J: TRBJ1-2; length: 18; CDR3: CASSPGQGQGAVNYGYTF
V: TRBV6-5; J: TRBJ1-5; length: 16; CDR3: CASSYSRDRERQPQHF
V: TRBV4-1; J: TRBJ2-1; length: 17; CDR3: CASSPRGAGGGYNEQFF
V: TRBV6-1; J: TRBJ1-6; length: 13; CDR3: CASSEGSPSRVHF
V: TRBV7-9; J: TRBJ1-1; length: 13; CDR3: CASISVGDTEAFF
V: TRBV5-1; J: TRBJ1-1; length: 15; CDR3: CASSLGGTGNTEAFF
V: TRBV20-1; J: TRBJ2-7; length: 12; CDR3: CSALRGSYEQYF
V: TRBV7-8; J: TRBJ2-5; length: 15; CDR3: CASSTLLEGGETQYF
V: TRBV27; J: TRBJ2-2; length: 17; CDR3: CASSLRAGGPYTGELFF
V: TRBV4-1; J: TRBJ2-7; length: 13; CDR3: CASSQGEYYEQYF
V: TRBV7-2; J: TRBJ2-3; length: 13; CDR3: CASSLGPQDTQYF
V: TRBV10-1; J: TRBJ2-1; length: 16; CDR3: CASSEGTGGGRDEQFF
V: TRBV20-1; J: TRBJ1-2; length: 15; CDR3: CSAESGSRGGGGYTF
V: TRBV5-5; J: TRBJ2-1; length: 14; CDR3: CASSLAAADNEQFF
V: TRBV12-3/TRBV12-4; J: TRBJ2-1; length: 16; CDR3: CASSFLWDSGENEQFF